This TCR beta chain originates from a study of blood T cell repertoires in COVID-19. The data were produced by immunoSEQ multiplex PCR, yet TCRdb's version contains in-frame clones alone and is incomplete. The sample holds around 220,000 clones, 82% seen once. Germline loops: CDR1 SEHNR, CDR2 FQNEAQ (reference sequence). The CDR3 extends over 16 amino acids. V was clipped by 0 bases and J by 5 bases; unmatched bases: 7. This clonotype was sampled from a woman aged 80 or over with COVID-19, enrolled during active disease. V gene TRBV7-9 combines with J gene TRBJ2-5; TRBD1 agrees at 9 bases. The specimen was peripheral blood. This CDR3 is CASSLADRGYPETQYF. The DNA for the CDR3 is TGTGCCAGCAGCTTAGCAGACAGGGGGTATCCGGAGACCCAGTACTTC.